This T cell receptor (beta chain) was obtained from a study of cytomegalovirus exposure and HLA in healthy donors. Study results and caveats: TCR beta sequences numbering about 17,000 were associated with HLA alleles at 0.05 false discovery rate in a later analysis. An analysis done earlier found most TCR beta V segments productive about 90% or about 30% of the time. Later on, an analysis found that several of the most significant clusters appeared to be linked to common viral pathogens, which included parvovirus B19.

PCR was performed using 60 Vbeta and 13 Jbeta primers. The protocol was immunoSEQ multiplex PCR, while the TCRdb copy is restricted to in-frame clones and leaves out a portion. The repertoire has about 110,000 clones, approximately 70% of them found once; the top ten carry 8% to 9.5%. The germline V gene has CDR1 LNHDA and CDR2 SQIVND (reference sequence). The CDR3 sequence is 14 residues long. V lost 8 bases, J lost 7 bases, and 20 bases lay in between. Notes on this clone: Its antigen remains unidentified.

The sequencing input was PBMCs. This receptor was obtained from a man younger than 45 in good health and CMV-seropositive. J is TRBJ1-1 and V is TRBV19; D is undetermined. The CDR3 DNA follows: TGTGCCAGTTTCTCCCTCGTCCACAGTCTTGAAGCTTTCTTT. Amino acids: CASFSLVHSLEAFF.